Sequencing of this TCR beta chain was carried out in a study of CD8 T cells in Susac syndrome. This CDR3 has 15 amino acids. Germline trimming cut 3 bases from V and 11 bases from J; bases unmatched to any gene: 13. Controls comprised healthy donors matched for age and sex. The CD8+ and CD4+ T cells were negatively isolated, with the TEMRA cells enriched by FACS. Reverse transcription used about 0.45 to 1 ug RNA and random hexamers. TCRdb re-called the immunoSEQ multiplex PCR reads through MiXCR, storing one row per CDR3 protein. Of roughly 190,000 distinct CDR3 sequences listed, approximately 93% are singletons.

V gene TRBV23-1 combines with J gene TRBJ1-2, with TRBD1 matching over 9 bases. TRBV23-1 is an open reading frame whose function is uncertain. Sequencing was done on a sample of CD4+ T cells from PBMCs. The receptor's source is a human donor in good health. For the CDR3, the DNA is TGCGCCAGCAGTCACTATCCGGGACAGGGAGCGGCTTACACCTTC. Residues: CASSHYPGQGAAYTF.